These T cell receptor beta chains were read from a single sample in a study of blood T cell repertoires in COVID-19. TCRdb keeps only in-frame clones here, not all; method: immunoSEQ multiplex PCR. This table has 250,000 to 300,000 clones, around four fifths appearing once. The sequenced sample was peripheral blood. The origin of the receptors is a man aged 55 to 69 who had recovered from COVID-19. Both conserved end residues are part of each CDR3. Fields, in order: clone size, D gene, J gene, V gene, CDR3 protein, CDR3 DNA. The D gene is left open where the match is weak. Not every row has a clone size; where given, it reads once, few, many or a size class.

few TRBD2 TRBJ2-2 TRBV19 CASTRTSGNTGELFF TGTGCCAGTACCCGGACTAGCGGGAACACCGGGGAGCTGTTTTTT
. TRBD1 TRBJ2-3 TRBV15 CATRQGDGSDTQYF TGTGCCACACGACAGGGAGACGGGTCTGATACGCAGTATTTT
. . TRBJ1-4 TRBV30 CAFIDSYDNEKLFF TGTGCCTTCATCGACAGCTACGATAATGAAAAACTGTTTTTT
. . TRBJ2-7 TRBV7-3 CASSLTSGDGPQYF TGTGCCAGCAGCTTAACATCGGGGGACGGGCCCCAGTACTTC
once TRBD2 TRBJ2-1 TRBV18 CASSTLAGEQYNEQFF TGTGCCAGCTCCACGCTAGCGGGGGAACAATACAATGAGCAGTTCTTC
. . TRBJ1-1 TRBV10-3 CAGRGAGGTEAFF TGTGCCGGGCGGGGGGCGGGGGGCACTGAAGCTTTCTTT
. . TRBJ2-5 TRBV7-9 CASSFFPQAPGTQYF TGTGCCAGCAGCTTTTTCCCCCAGGCTCCCGGGACCCAGTACTTC
. TRBD2 TRBJ2-1 TRBV5-4 CASSPGLAQSGTEQFF TGTGCCAGCAGCCCGGGACTAGCTCAGAGCGGTACTGAGCAGTTCTTC
. TRBD1 TRBJ2-6 TRBV5-6 CASSLSGTASGANVLTF TGTGCCAGCAGCTTATCCGGGACAGCCTCTGGGGCCAACGTCCTGACTTTC
once TRBD2 TRBJ2-1 TRBV6-1 CASSAPAGGPYNEQFF TGTGCCAGCAGTGCCCCAGCGGGAGGCCCCTACAATGAGCAGTTCTTC
. TRBD2 TRBJ2-7 TRBV5-8 CASSLFGGLTYEQYF TGTGCCAGCAGCTTGTTCGGGGGACTAACCTACGAGCAGTACTTC
. . TRBJ2-5 TRBV3-1/TRBV3-2 CASARGGSQETQYF TGTGCCAGCGCTCGCGGAGGGTCCCAAGAGACCCAGTACTTC
. . TRBJ1-5 TRBV19 CASRPLGEGNQPQHF TGTGCCAGTCGGCCCCTCGGGGAGGGGAATCAGCCCCAGCATTTT
few TRBD1 TRBJ1-1 TRBV29-1 CSGGQGTVEGEAFF TGCAGCGGTGGACAGGGGACGGTTGAAGGTGAAGCTTTCTTT
. TRBD1 TRBJ1-3 TRBV3-1/TRBV3-2 CASSRGQPVSGNTIYF TGTGCCAGCAGTCGGGGACAGCCAGTCTCTGGAAACACCATATATTTT
. . TRBJ2-1 TRBV6-5 CASSYSTSAGWQFF TGTGCCAGCAGTTACTCGACGTCGGCCGGGTGGCAGTTCTTC
. . TRBJ2-3 TRBV28 CASSLWVGGATADTQYF TGTGCCAGCAGTTTATGGGTGGGGGGTGCAACTGCGGATACGCAGTATTTT
few TRBD2 TRBJ2-2 TRBV27 CASSLTTGTSGRKGTGELFF TGTGCCAGCAGTTTAACAACCGGGACTAGCGGGAGAAAAGGCACCGGGGAGCTGTTTTTT
once . TRBJ2-6 TRBV7-8 CASSFRQGPANVLTF TGTGCCAGCAGCTTTAGGCAGGGCCCTGCCAACGTCCTGACTTTC
. TRBD1 TRBJ1-5 TRBV30 CAWGSRGHQPQHF TGTGCCTGGGGGTCCAGGGGGCATCAGCCCCAGCATTTT
. . TRBJ2-7 TRBV6-2/TRBV6-3 CASSLGVGEQYF TGTGCCAGCAGTTTAGGGGTTGGCGAGCAGTACTTC
once TRBD2 TRBJ2-3 TRBV5-1 CASSLAGGPNTQYF TGCGCCAGCAGCTTAGCGGGAGGGCCAAATACGCAGTATTTT
. . TRBJ2-5 TRBV7-3 CASSSDYQETQYF TGTGCCAGCAGCTCGGACTACCAAGAGACCCAGTACTTC
. TRBD2 TRBJ2-1 TRBV7-3 CASSFELAGSYNEQFF TGTGCCAGCAGCTTCGAACTAGCGGGCTCCTACAATGAGCAGTTCTTC
. TRBD2 TRBJ2-5 TRBV2 CASSIAGAVGETQYF TGTGCCAGCAGTATAGCGGGGGCCGTCGGGGAGACCCAGTACTTC
. . TRBJ2-4 TRBV10-3 CAISRDIAKNIQYF TGTGCCATCAGCCGAGATATAGCCAAAAACATTCAGTACTTC
. . TRBJ2-2 TRBV11-2 CASSLGSGANTGELFF TGTGCCAGCAGCTTAGGTAGCGGAGCCAACACCGGGGAGCTGTTTTTT
. TRBD2 TRBJ2-5 TRBV4-2 CASRSGGQGQETQYF TGTGCCAGCCGGAGCGGGGGCCAAGGGCAAGAGACCCAGTACTTC
few . TRBJ2-2 TRBV27 CASTAGRTNTGELFF TGTGCCAGCACGGCAGGGAGGACTAACACCGGGGAGCTGTTTTTT
once . TRBJ2-1 TRBV29-1 CSVEDPDEQFF TGCAGCGTTGAAGACCCGGATGAGCAGTTCTTC
. TRBD1 TRBJ2-5 TRBV6-5 CASTRTVTGETQYF TGTGCCAGCACGAGGACAGTGACAGGGGAGACCCAGTACTTC
. . TRBJ2-7 TRBV6-6 CASSPDPTFFEQYF TGTGCCAGCAGTCCGGATCCGACTTTCTTCGAGCAGTACTTC
. TRBD1 TRBJ2-7 TRBV6-2/TRBV6-3 CASSYIGGRSYEQYF TGTGCCAGCAGTTATATAGGGGGCAGGTCCTACGAGCAGTACTTC
. . TRBJ2-2 TRBV7-9 CASTSLGQRNTGELFF TGTGCCAGCACCTCGCTTGGGCAGAGGAACACCGGGGAGCTGTTTTTT
. TRBD2 TRBJ2-3 TRBV7-2 CASSLEVAGTSTDTQYF TGTGCCAGCAGCTTAGAAGTAGCGGGGACTAGCACAGATACGCAGTATTTT
. . TRBJ2-3 TRBV5-6 CASSFGVVGPTDTQYF TGTGCCAGCAGCTTCGGGGTGGTCGGGCCCACAGATACGCAGTATTTT
. TRBD1 TRBJ1-2 TRBV5-4 CASSLPRTGPGYTF TGTGCCAGCAGCCTCCCCCGGACAGGGCCCGGCTACACCTTC
. . TRBJ2-3 TRBV4-1 CASSPDSGADTQYF TGCGCCAGCAGCCCGGACTCGGGGGCAGATACGCAGTATTTT
. TRBD1 TRBJ2-2 TRBV3-1/TRBV3-2 CASSPIGGTGTITGELFF TGTGCCAGCAGCCCCATTGGTGGGACAGGGACCATAACCGGGGAGCTGTTTTTT
once TRBD2 TRBJ2-6 TRBV5-1 CASSRLAGSGANVLTF TGCGCCAGCAGTCGACTAGCGGGCTCTGGGGCCAACGTCCTGACTTTC
. TRBD2 TRBJ2-1 TRBV7-2 CASSLSGVTYNEQFF TGTGCCAGCAGCTTAAGCGGGGTAACCTACAATGAGCAGTTCTTC
once . TRBJ1-2 TRBV24-1 CATSDVLYGYTF TGTGCCACCAGTGATGTTCTCTATGGCTACACCTTC
. . TRBJ2-1 TRBV19 CARGAGAYHNEQFF TGTGCCAGAGGCGCGGGGGCCTACCACAATGAGCAGTTCTTC
. . TRBJ1-1 TRBV12-3/TRBV12-4 CASSSRQLEAFF TGTGCCAGCAGTTCAAGACAGCTTGAAGCTTTCTTT
. TRBD1 TRBJ1-1 TRBV19 CASWDRRGHTEAFF TGTGCCAGTTGGGACCGCAGGGGGCACACTGAAGCTTTCTTT
. . TRBJ1-1 TRBV6-5 CASTTGGVATEAFF TGTGCCAGCACCACGGGGGGGGTTGCCACTGAAGCTTTCTTT
once . TRBJ2-3 TRBV6-5 CASSLVASERDTQYF TGTGCCAGCAGTTTGGTGGCTAGCGAAAGAGATACGCAGTATTTT